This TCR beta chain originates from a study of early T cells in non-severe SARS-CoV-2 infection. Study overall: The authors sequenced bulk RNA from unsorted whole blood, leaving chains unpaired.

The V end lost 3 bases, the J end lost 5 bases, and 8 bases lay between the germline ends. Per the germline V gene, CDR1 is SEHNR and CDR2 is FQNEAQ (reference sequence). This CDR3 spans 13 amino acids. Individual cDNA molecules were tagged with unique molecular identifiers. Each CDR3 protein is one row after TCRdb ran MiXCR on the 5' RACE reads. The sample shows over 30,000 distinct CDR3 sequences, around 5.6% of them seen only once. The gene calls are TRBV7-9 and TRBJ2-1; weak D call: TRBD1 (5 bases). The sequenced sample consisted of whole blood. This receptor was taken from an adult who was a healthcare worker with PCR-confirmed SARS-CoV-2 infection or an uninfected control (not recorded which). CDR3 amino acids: CASSFVGDNEQFF. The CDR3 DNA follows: TGTGCCAGCAGCTTTGTAGGGGACAATGAGCAGTTCTTC.